The 5 T cell receptor beta chains below were found in one sample sequenced in a study of cytomegalovirus exposure and HLA in healthy donors. PCR amplification relied on 60 Vbeta primers (plus 13 Jbeta primers). The repertoire was sequenced with immunoSEQ multiplex PCR; TCRdb's copy has only in-frame clones and lacks some. The sample contains 150,000 to 200,000 clones, roughly 70% of which appear only once. Sequencing used PBMCs. These receptors originate from a man in his forties in good health and CMV-seropositive.

This clone was seen only once. The genes are TRBV6-1 and TRBJ1-2, with a weak D call TRBD1 (5 bases). Germline V gene data show CDR1 as MNHNS and CDR2 as SASEGT. The CDR3 runs 16 residues. V lost 4 bases, J lost 0 bases, and 15 bases lay in between. Here the CDR3 reads CASSGPGERPNYGYTF. Written as DNA, the CDR3 is TGTGCCAGCAGTGGCCCGGGGGAGAGGCCTAACTATGGCTACACCTTC.

The V call is TRBV9, the J call TRBJ1-1; D gene uncertain. The CDR3 has 14 residues. V dropped 4 bases and J dropped 2 bases, with 12 bases sitting between them. The germline CDR1 and CDR2 sequences are SGDLS and YYNGEE. CDR3 protein: CASSQRAFNTEAFF. The DNA of the CDR3 is TGTGCCAGCAGCCAGCGGGCGTTTAACACTGAAGCTTTCTTT. The full variable domain, its missing parts supplied by reference TRBV9 and TRBJ1-1, is DSGVTQTPKHLITATGQRVTLRCSPRSGDLSVYWYQQSLDQGLQFLIQYYNGEERAKGNILERFSAQQFPDLHSELNLSSLELGDSALYFCASSQRAFNTEAFFGQGTRLTVV.

Concerning this clone: Additional DNA sequences in this sample encode the identical CDR3. The chain couples TRBV27 to TRBJ1-1, with D maybe TRBD1 (6 bases). Looked up from germline, CDR1 is MNHEY and CDR2 is SMNVEV (reference sequence). Trimming stripped 5 bases from V and 1 base from J, with 11 bases between. CDR3 length equals 14 residues. CDR3 sequence: CASSPGQGNTEAFF. The CDR3 nucleotides are TGTGCCAGCAGTCCGGGACAAGGGAACACTGAAGCTTTCTTT.

V gene TRBV2 combines with J gene TRBJ2-3, with D perhaps TRBD1 (6 bases). Trimming cost V 2 bases and J 1 base, with 10 bases left between them. The CDR3 spans 15 residues. The germline gives CDR1 SNHLY, CDR2 FYNNEI. The CDR3: CASSELQGRTDTQYF. CDR3 nucleotides: TGTGCCAGCAGTGAATTACAGGGCCGCACAGATACGCAGTATTTT. The variable domain in full, with the rest retrieved from reference TRBV2 and TRBJ2-3, is EPEVTQTPSHQVTQMGQEVILRCVPISNHLYFYWYRQILGQKVEFLVSFYNNEISEKSEIFDDQFSVERPDGSNFTLKIRSTKLEDSAMYFCASSELQGRTDTQYFGPGTRLTVL.

This sequence joins TRBV7-9 and TRBJ2-5, with a weak D call TRBD1 (6 bases). Germline V lookup: CDR1 SEHNR, CDR2 FQNEAQ (reference sequence). The V gene lost 5 bases and the J gene lost 2 bases, with 12 bases spanning the gap. The CDR3 runs 14 residues. CDR3 nucleotides: TGTGCCAGCAGCCAGGACAGCCCTCAAGAGACCCAGTACTTC. This codes for CASSQDSPQETQYF.